This TCR beta chain was identified during a study of T cell responses to AZD1222 COVID-19 vaccine. Regarding the study as a whole: Mostly white British, mostly female donors; authors suggested clonal diversity may be underestimated.

This table comes from immunoSEQ multiplex PCR, and its TCRdb copy is limited to in-frame clones, with some not included. The sample lists about 84,000 clones, 75% to 95% occurring once. Remarks on this clone: What it binds is not known.

Researchers grouped second doses given at about 4 or about 12 weeks into one pool. This TCR was recovered from an adult who received the AZD1222 COVID-19 vaccine. The input for sequencing was peripheral blood, taken 28 days after the second AZD1222 dose.

In nucleotides, the CDR3 is TGTGCCAGCAGTGAACCGAGACAGGGGTCAGAGACCCAGTACTTC. Protein: CASSEPRQGSETQYF. The gene calls are TRBV25-1 and TRBJ2-5, with 8 bases that match TRBD1. Losses at the gene ends were 2 bases for V and 4 bases for J; bases not matched to a gene: 6. Germline-derived CDR1 and CDR2 are MGHDK and SYGVNS. This CDR3 is 15 amino acids long.